This passage covers 22 T cell receptor beta chains from one sample sequenced in a study of cytomegalovirus exposure and HLA in healthy donors. With 60 Vbeta and 13 Jbeta primers, the PCR was carried out. TCRdb keeps only in-frame clones here, not all; method: immunoSEQ multiplex PCR. The data show 100,000 to 150,000 clones, about 74% seen once. Sequences were obtained from PBMCs. These receptors came from a woman aged 60 to 75 in good health and CMV-seronegative.

The chain carries TRBV7-9 and TRBJ2-5, with TRBD1 matching over 11 bases. Germline V lookup: CDR1 SEHNR, CDR2 FQNEAQ (reference sequence). The CDR3 is 16 residues long. V trimming: 5 bases; J trimming: 2 bases; junction bases outside the gene matches: 7. CDR3: CASSSGTGGRQETQYF. In nucleotides, the CDR3 is TGTGCCAGCAGCAGCGGGACAGGGGGGAGACAAGAGACCCAGTACTTC.

The chain uses TRBV30 and TRBJ2-3; 12 bases fit TRBD2. The CDR3 is made up of 14 amino acids. CDR1 is GTSNPN and CDR2 is SVGIG in the germline V gene (reference sequence). Unmatched junction bases numbered 2, after V lost 7 bases and J lost 0 bases. The CDR3 sequence: CAFGTSGSTDTQYF. The CDR3 DNA reads as TGTGCCTTCGGGACTAGCGGGAGCACAGATACGCAGTATTTT.

This sequence joins TRBV2 and TRBJ2-3, with D hard to call. V lost 7 bases and J lost 0, with 5 bases in between. The CDR3 runs 12 residues. Germline V gene data show CDR1 as SNHLY and CDR2 as FYNNEI. The CDR3: CASTFSTDTQYF. CDR3 nucleotides: TGTGCCAGCACATTTAGCACAGATACGCAGTATTTT.

V is TRBV28 and J is TRBJ2-5; tentatively, D is TRBD2 (7 bases). V lost 3 bases to trimming and J lost 2 bases, with 13 bases between them. Per germline, CDR1 MDHEN and CDR2 SYDVKM. The CDR3 is 15 residues long. Here the CDR3 DNA reads TGTGCCAGCAGTTTCTGGGGGGGGCAGCAAGAGACCCAGTACTTC. This translates into CASSFWGGQQETQYF.

The CDR3, as DNA: TGTGCCAGCAGCTTGAAGACTAGTTTCTACGAGCAGTACTTC. This gives the protein CASSLKTSFYEQYF. The gene calls are TRBV5-5 and TRBJ2-7; possibly TRBD2 for D (6 bases). Germline lookup yields CDR1 SGHKS and CDR2 YYEKEE (reference sequence). The CDR3 totals 14 residues. V was clipped by 1 base and J by 3 bases, with 11 bases between them.

The J gene is TRBJ1-5, the V gene TRBV6-5, with 10 positions matching TRBD1. Trimming cost V 4 bases and J 1 base; bases outside gene matches: 1. The CDR3 length is 15 residues. CDR1 is MNHEY and CDR2 is SVGAGI in the germline V gene. The CDR3 is CASSWGQGSNQPQHF. CDR3 bases: TGTGCCAGCAGTTGGGGACAGGGGAGCAATCAGCCCCAGCATTTT.

J is TRBJ1-5 and V is TRBV9, with 9 positions matching TRBD1. The CDR3 runs 15 residues. CDR1 SGDLS and CDR2 YYNGEE come from the germline V gene. V shed 3 bases and J 3 bases; nucleotides not matched to a gene: 4. The CDR3 DNA sequence: TGTGCCAGCAGCGCCGGGACAGGGTTCAATCAGCCCCAGCATTTT. It codes for CASSAGTGFNQPQHF.

This clone was picked up a small number of times. This rearrangement joins TRBV28 to TRBJ1-1; D possibly corresponds to TRBD1 (6 bases). The germline gives CDR1 MDHEN, CDR2 SYDVKM. The CDR3 contains 15 residues. V was shortened by 4 bases and J by 1 base, with 13 bases between the two germline ends. CDR3 nucleotides: TGTGCCAGCAGTTCCCCGACAGGATGGAACACTGAAGCTTTCTTT. Translating it yields CASSSPTGWNTEAFF.

This clone came up once. This chain joins TRBV7-9 and TRBJ2-3; 8 bases are a match to TRBD2. The CDR3 spans 14 residues. The germline gives CDR1 SEHNR, CDR2 FQNEAQ (reference sequence). V shed 3 bases, J shed 2 bases, and the junction held 1 base outside the gene matches. The CDR3 coding sequence is TGTGCCAGCAGCTTTGGACTAGCCACAGATACGCAGTATTTT. This encodes CASSFGLATDTQYF. Full variable domain (remainder filled in from reference TRBV7-9 and TRBJ2-3): DTGVSQNPRHKITKRGQNVTFRCDPISEHNRLYWYRQTLGQGPEFLTYFQNEAQLEKSRLLSDRFSAERPKGSFSTLEIQRTEQGDSAMYLCASSFGLATDTQYFGPGTRLTVL.

This chain joins TRBV19 and TRBJ2-7; 13 bases agree with TRBD2. With 3 bases clipped from V and 7 bases from J, the junction kept 9 bases outside the gene matches. The germline gives CDR1 LNHDA, CDR2 SQIVND (reference sequence). The CDR3 covers 16 residues. The CDR3 spells CASSMLTSGRSWEQYF. The CDR3, as DNA: TGTGCCAGTAGTATGTTGACTAGCGGGAGGTCGTGGGAGCAGTACTTC.

The chain couples TRBV29-1 to TRBJ2-7, with D maybe TRBD2 (5 bases). The CDR3 length is 10 residues. V shed 6 bases and J shed 6 bases, with 9 bases lying between them. CDR1 and CDR2 from the germline V gene are SQVTM and ANQGSEA. The CDR3 DNA is TGCAGCGTCGACGGAGGCGAGCAGTACTTC. It specifies CSVDGGEQYF.

The chain employs TRBV2 and TRBJ2-7; 9 bases agree with TRBD1. CDR3 length: 15 amino acids. Germline CDR1 reads SNHLY; CDR2 reads FYNNEI. The ends lost 6 bases at V and 7 bases at J; junction bases unmatched: 13. The CDR3 loop reads CASSPSTGGGWEQYF. In DNA form, the CDR3 reads TGTGCCAGCAGCCCCTCGACAGGGGGTGGGTGGGAGCAGTACTTC.

V gene TRBV2 combines with J gene TRBJ2-5; a weak D match, TRBD1 (6 bases). V shed 7 bases and J shed 5 bases, with 17 bases lying between them. This CDR3 spans 14 amino acids. CDR1 is SNHLY, CDR2 FYNNEI, per germline. CDR3 loop: CASKIRGSTETQYF. In nucleotides, the CDR3 is TGTGCCAGCAAAATAAGGGGGTCAACGGAGACCCAGTACTTC.

Only one count was recorded for this clone. This rearrangement joins TRBV5-1 to TRBJ2-5; D might be TRBD1 (8 bases). V shed 2 bases and J shed 0 bases, with 17 bases lying between them. The CDR3 sequence is 17 residues long. Germline assignment: CDR1 SGHRS and CDR2 YFSETQ. CDR3 sequence: CASSFLTGGEDQETQYF. The CDR3 DNA is TGCGCCAGCAGCTTCCTTACAGGGGGGGAGGACCAAGAGACCCAGTACTTC.

The V and J genes are TRBV5-1 and TRBJ1-5; a possible D gene is TRBD1 (6 bases). Per the germline V gene, CDR1 is SGHRS and CDR2 is YFSETQ. CDR3 length equals 14 residues. Between the trimmed V and J ends, which lost 4 bases and 5 bases, there was a span of 13 bases. CDR3 bases: TGCGCCAGCAGCCAGGACAGTGCGGATCAGCCCCAGCATTTT. The encoded protein is CASSQDSADQPQHF.

The chain employs TRBV6-6 and TRBJ2-7; the match to TRBD1 covers 9 bases. The CDR3 spans 15 residues. V shed 5 bases, J shed 2 bases, and the junction held 7 bases outside the gene matches. Looked up from germline, CDR1 is MNHNY and CDR2 is SVGAGI (reference sequence). The CDR3 is CASSQPRDRAYEQYF. The CDR3 DNA is TGTGCCAGCAGTCAACCCCGGGACAGGGCCTACGAGCAGTACTTC.

This chain connects TRBV2 to TRBJ2-5; 7 positions match TRBD1. The V gene's germline CDR1 is SNHLY and CDR2 FYNNEI. The V gene end was trimmed by 5 bases and the J gene end by 2 bases; junction bases not matched to a gene: 14. This CDR3 is 17 amino acids long. CDR3 residues: CASSSYDLGQVQETQYF. CDR3 sequence (DNA): TGTGCCAGCAGTAGTTATGATTTAGGACAGGTTCAAGAGACCCAGTACTTC.

The chain combines TRBV9 with TRBJ2-3, with 8 bases aligning to TRBD2. This CDR3 is 17 amino acids long. Germline V lookup: CDR1 SGDLS, CDR2 YYNGEE. The V gene end was trimmed by 4 bases and the J gene end by 0 bases; junction bases not matched to a gene: 10. CDR3 sequence: CASSPPASGLSTDTQYF. CDR3 DNA: TGTGCCAGCAGCCCGCCGGCTAGCGGGTTGAGCACAGATACGCAGTATTTT.

V and J are TRBV2 and TRBJ2-1; 8 nucleotides agree with TRBD2. Germline V gene sequence: CDR1 SNHLY, CDR2 FYNNEI. The J segment lost 7 bases and the V segment lost 0 bases, leaving 2 bases of the junction unmatched. There are 14 residues in the CDR3. CDR3 sequence reads: CASSEAGTRNEQFF. The DNA of the CDR3 is TGTGCCAGCAGTGAAGCGGGGACTAGGAATGAGCAGTTCTTC.

The rearrangement links TRBV5-1 to TRBJ2-2, with TRBD1 matching over 9 bases. J was trimmed by 4 bases and V by 7 bases; bases with no gene match: 5. Germline V gene sequence: CDR1 SGHRS, CDR2 YFSETQ. The CDR3 contains 14 residues. CDR3 coding DNA: TGCGCCAGCTGGACAGGGGTGACCACCGGGGAGCTGTTTTTT. It encodes CASWTGVTTGELFF.

CDR3 protein: CASSLTGGIQETQYF. CDR3 DNA: TGCGCCAGCAGCTTAACAGGGGGGATCCAAGAGACCCAGTACTTC. The J gene is TRBJ2-5, the V gene TRBV5-1; 8 nucleotides match TRBD1. The V and J ends lost 2 bases and 1 base, in that order; junction bases with no gene match: 4. Per germline, CDR1 SGHRS and CDR2 YFSETQ. This CDR3 region has 15 residues.

The rearrangement joins TRBV10-2 to TRBJ2-5; TRBD2 matches at 12 bases. Germline loops: CDR1 WSHSY, CDR2 SAAADI. The CDR3 is 16 residues long. Germline trimming cut 7 bases from V and 2 bases from J; bases unmatched to any gene: 8. CDR3 DNA: TGCGCCAGCACCGGAGGACTAGCGGGGAGACAAGAGACCCAGTACTTC. It translates to CASTGGLAGRQETQYF.